Listed here are 25 T cell receptor beta chains from one sample, sequenced in a study of CD8 T cells in ankylosing spondylitis. MiXCR was run by TCRdb on the 5' RACE reads, yielding one entry per CDR3 protein. The sample has about 190,000 distinct CDR3 sequences, roughly 13% seen once. Input material: blood, either unsorted or a sorted T cell fraction (not recorded which). The receptors here all came from a female donor with ankylosing spondylitis or in good health (not recorded which).

This clonotype has at least ten counts. V is TRBV10-3 and J is TRBJ2-7; unclear D gene. The germline V gene encodes CDR1 ENHRY and CDR2 SYGVKD. There are 11 residues in the CDR3. V lost 6 bases, J lost 9 bases, and 12 bases lay in between. The CDR3 sequence is CAIRSDKGQYF. The CDR3 coding sequence is TGTGCCATCAGATCAGATAAAGGGCAGTACTTC.

This clonotype was seen many times. The rearrangement uses TRBV7-2 and TRBJ1-1, with 9 bases fitting TRBD1. Trimming at V came to 1 base and at J to 5 bases, leaving 5 bases not matched to a gene. The CDR3 extends over 15 amino acids. Germline V gene data show CDR1 as SGHTA and CDR2 as FQGNSA. DNA for the CDR3: TGTGCCAGCAGCTTAGATGGACAGGGGCGGACTGAAGCTTTCTTT. Encoded protein: CASSLDGQGRTEAFF. Variable domain in full (rest from reference TRBV7-2 and TRBJ1-1): GAGVSQSPSNKVTEKGKDVELRCDPISGHTALYWYRQSLGQGLEFLIYFQGNSAPDKSGLPSDRFSAERTGGSVSTLTIQRTQQEDSAVYLCASSLDGQGRTEAFFGQGTRLTVV.

This clonotype has a handful of counts. The chain links TRBV13 to TRBJ2-7; 9 bases fit TRBD1. V trimming: 8 bases; J trimming: 0 bases; junction bases outside the gene matches: 8. The CDR3 is made up of 15 amino acids. CDR1 and CDR2 (germline): PRHDT, FYEKMQ (reference sequence). CDR3 region: CASVGRGQGSYEQYF. The CDR3 nucleotides read TGTGCCAGCGTCGGTAGGGGACAGGGCTCCTACGAGCAGTACTTC.

On this clonotype itself: One junction end disagrees with the germline gene, perhaps due to a read error. The chain recombines TRBV6-1 with TRBJ2-1; 8 positions match TRBD2. CDR1 and CDR2 from the germline V gene are MNHNS and SASEGT. The CDR3 consists of 15 residues. The CDR3 nucleotides are TGTGCCAGCAGTAGGAGCGGGAGCGGGGACAATGGGCAGTTCTTC. Its translation is CASSRSGSGDNGQFF.

Ten or more counts support this clonotype. The chain recombines TRBV7-2 with TRBJ1-2; a possible D gene is TRBD1 (6 bases). This CDR3 spans 16 amino acids. The ends were cut back, 2 bases at V and 8 bases at J, with 21 bases in the middle. Germline CDR1 and CDR2: SGHTA and FQGNSA. The CDR3 bases are TGTGCCAGCAGCTTATTCCAGCCGGGACAAAGGTCGGGCTACACCTTC. Translating it yields CASSLFQPGQRSGYTF.

This clonotype showed up just a few times. The chain joins TRBV6-2 or TRBV6-3 to TRBJ1-2; tentative D call: TRBD1 (6 bases). The CDR3 sequence is 13 residues long. CDR1 and CDR2 from the germline V gene are MNHEY and SVGEGT. The germline V and J ends were trimmed by 5 bases and 2 bases, with 9 bases remaining between them. The CDR3, as DNA: TGTGCCAGCAGTAATGGACAGAACTATGGCTACACCTTC. Translating gives CASSNGQNYGYTF.

This clonotype was found many times. The V gene is TRBV7-9, the J gene TRBJ2-1; D remains unclear. This CDR3 region has 14 residues. V lost 1 base and J lost 8, with 12 bases in between. In germline, CDR1 is SEHNR, CDR2 FQNEAQ (reference sequence). The CDR3 nucleotides read TGTGCCAGCAGCTTAGAAGTCCGACCCTATGAGCAGTTCTTC. Its protein product is CASSLEVRPYEQFF.

The chain links TRBV12-3 or TRBV12-4 to TRBJ2-4; D uncertain. The CDR3 extends over 13 amino acids. V lost 7 bases and J 4 bases, leaving 11 bases between the germline ends. The CDR3, as DNA: TGTGCCAGCAATCGGCAGGAGAAAAACATTCAGTACTTC. Residues: CASNRQEKNIQYF.

Many counts were recorded for this clonotype. This chain uses TRBV12-3 or TRBV12-4 with TRBJ2-3, with 13 bases lining up with TRBD2. V lost 5 bases, J lost 5 bases, and 10 bases stayed unmatched. The CDR3 length is 17 residues. The CDR3 sequence is CASSVSGGLAGKDTQYF. CDR3 sequence (DNA): TGTGCCAGCAGTGTAAGCGGGGGACTAGCGGGAAAAGATACGCAGTATTTT.

This chain connects TRBV19 to TRBJ1-1; D gene ambiguous. V was trimmed by 5 bases and J by 0 bases, leaving 10 bases between them. There are 14 residues in the CDR3. The V gene's germline CDR1 is LNHDA and CDR2 SQIVND (reference sequence). Here the CDR3 reads CASSRREMNTEAFF. DNA for the CDR3: TGTGCCAGTAGTCGACGGGAAATGAACACTGAAGCTTTCTTT.

This clonotype was counted between two and nine times. This rearrangement joins TRBV5-4 to TRBJ2-1; 9 bases are shared with TRBD1. The length of the CDR3 is 21 residues. CDR1 SGHNT and CDR2 YYREEE come from the germline V gene (reference sequence). The V and J ends lost 2 bases and 4 bases, in that order; junction bases with no gene match: 22. The DNA for the CDR3 is TGTGCCAGCAGCTTATGGGAAGGGGACAGGGCCTCCCATCTTGGTTACAATGAGCAGTTCTTC. Its protein is CASSLWEGDRASHLGYNEQFF. The full variable domain, with the rest looked up from reference TRBV5-4 and TRBJ2-1, is ETGVTQSPTHLIKTRGQQVTLRCSSQSGHNTVSWYQQALGQGPQFIFQYYREEENGRGNFPPRFSGLQFPNYSSELNVNALELDDSALYLCASSLWEGDRASHLGYNEQFFGPGTRLTVL.

This clonotype was recorded at least ten times. The rearrangement links TRBV7-9 to TRBJ2-1; TRBD2 matches at 9 bases. Germline V lookup: CDR1 SEHNR, CDR2 FQNEAQ (reference sequence). The CDR3 spans 17 residues. The V gene end was trimmed by 4 bases and the J gene end by 9 bases; junction bases not matched to a gene: 16. CDR3 sequence (DNA): TGTGCCAGCAGCTCTAGCGGGGCCGGACCACGGGGGAGTGAGCAGTTCTTC. This translates into CASSSSGAGPRGSEQFF. Supplemented by reference TRBV7-9 and TRBJ2-1, the full variable domain reads DTGVSQNPRHKITKRGQNVTFRCDPISEHNRLYWYRQTLGQGPEFLTYFQNEAQLEKSRLLSDRFSAERPKGSFSTLEIQRTEQGDSAMYLCASSSSGAGPRGSEQFFGPGTRLTVL.

The chain couples TRBV5-1 to TRBJ2-3, with no clear D. The CDR3 totals 13 residues. The V and J ends lost 4 bases and 2 bases respectively, with 8 bases between them. The germline V gene has CDR1 SGHRS and CDR2 YFSETQ. The CDR3: CASSVSATDTQYF. Here the CDR3 DNA reads TGCGCCAGCAGCGTGTCCGCCACAGATACGCAGTATTTT. Drawing the rest from reference TRBV5-1 and TRBJ2-3, the complete variable domain is KAGVTQTPRYLIKTRGQQVTLSCSPISGHRSVSWYQQTPGQGLQFLFEYFSETQRNKGNFPGRFSGRQFSNSRSEMNVSTLELGDSALYLCASSVSATDTQYFGPGTRLTVL.

This clonotype has at least ten counts. V is TRBV21-1 and J is TRBJ2-2. TRBV21-1 counts as a pseudogene. The CDR3 contains 19 residues. CDR3 nucleotides: TGTGCCAGCAGCAATCCAAAAAACGAGACTCGAACGAACACCGGGGAGCTGTTTTTT. Translation gives CASSNPKNETRTNTGELFF.

This clonotype was observed at least ten times. The chain is built from TRBV20-1 and TRBJ2-7; 8 nucleotides agree with TRBD1. The CDR3 loop spans 12 amino acids. CDR1 and CDR2 (germline): DFQATT, SNEGSKA (reference sequence). V dropped 8 bases and J dropped 0; count of bases not matched to a gene: 3. The CDR3 sequence: CSWTGSSYEQYF. The CDR3 DNA reads TGCAGTTGGACAGGGAGCTCCTACGAGCAGTACTTC.

The chain joins TRBV4-3 to TRBJ2-1; 9 bases fit TRBD1. From germline, CDR1 is LGHNA and CDR2 YSLEER. With 1 base clipped from V and 8 bases from J, the junction kept 18 bases outside the gene matches. The CDR3 runs to 19 residues. The CDR3 sequence: CASSQGPELTGGFVDEQFF. The DNA for the CDR3 is TGCGCCAGCAGCCAAGGCCCTGAGTTGACAGGGGGTTTTGTCGATGAGCAGTTCTTC.

This clonotype has ten or more counts. CDR3 nucleotides: TGTGCCAGTTACGGCGATTATGGCTACACCTTC. Its translation is CASYGDYGYTF. This chain connects TRBV12-3 or TRBV12-4 to TRBJ1-2; unclear D gene. Deletions cut 9 bases from V and 5 bases from J, with 10 bases between. CDR3 length: 11 residues.

This clonotype was observed at least ten times. The V gene is TRBV12-3 or TRBV12-4, the J gene TRBJ2-7; 7 nucleotides align to TRBD1. Trimming took 5 bases from V and 6 from J; bases not matched to a gene: 4. This CDR3 has 12 residues. The CDR3 coding sequence is TGTGCCAGCAGTGACAGGGTAGCCGAGCAGTACTTC. It encodes CASSDRVAEQYF.

There are many counts of this clonotype. The chain links TRBV28 to TRBJ1-2; D gene unclear. Germline lookup yields CDR1 MDHEN and CDR2 SYDVKM. The CDR3 runs 15 residues. V lost 6 bases and J lost 0, with 14 bases in between. The DNA of the CDR3 is TGTGCCAGCAGACAAAGGGCCGGAGCTAACTATGGCTACACCTTC. The encoded protein is CASRQRAGANYGYTF.

CDR3 residues: CASSQNRRPAKNIQYF. CDR3 bases: TGCGCCAGCAGCCAAAATCGTCGTCCAGCCAAAAACATTCAGTACTTC. J is TRBJ2-4 and V is TRBV4-1; D unresolved. CDR1 and CDR2 (germline): MGHRA, YSYEKL. The CDR3 sequence is 16 residues long. Trimming removed 2 bases from V and 0 bases from J, with 11 bases in between.

This clonotype came up many times. The V and J genes are TRBV12-3 or TRBV12-4 and TRBJ2-3; tentative D call: TRBD2 (6 bases). CDR3 length equals 16 residues. The V end lost 5 bases, the J end lost 6 bases, and 21 bases lay between the germline ends. CDR3: CASSPARIGRGDTQYF. CDR3 bases: TGTGCCAGCAGTCCTGCTCGAATCGGGAGAGGGGATACGCAGTATTTT.

On this clonotype: One base away lies a much larger clone, so this may be a sequencing read error. The chain combines TRBV7-2 with TRBJ1-2, with D perhaps matching TRBD1 (5 bases). CDR3 length equals 12 residues. Germline V CDR1 and CDR2: SGHTA, FQGNSA. The CDR3 nucleotides are TGTGCCAGCAGCTTAAGCCAGGGTGGCTACGCCTTC. Amino acid sequence: CASSLSQGGYAF.

There are many counts of this clonotype. The rearrangement links TRBV6-2 or TRBV6-3 to TRBJ1-1; possibly TRBD1 for D (5 bases). Germline V gives CDR1 MNHEY, CDR2 SVGEGT. V shed 6 bases and J shed 5 bases, with 19 bases lying between them. The CDR3 length is 15 residues. In DNA form, the CDR3 reads TGTGCCAGCAGCCCCTTTTGGGGGGGTGGGACTGAAGCTTTCTTT. Residues: CASSPFWGGGTEAFF.

This clonotype was found many times. The chain employs TRBV11-2 and TRBJ2-3, with D uncertain. V was cut by 2 bases and J by 6 bases, with 9 bases left in between. In germline, CDR1 is SGHAT, CDR2 FQNNGV. The CDR3 is made up of 13 amino acids. The CDR3 DNA follows: TGTGCCAGCAGCTTACTTGGGATTGATACGCAGTATTTT. Translated: CASSLLGIDTQYF.

This clonotype has ten or more counts. This chain uses TRBV25-1 with TRBJ2-7, with D unresolved. The CDR3 consists of 12 residues. The V end lost 8 bases, the J end lost 5 bases, and 13 bases lay between the germline ends. From germline, CDR1 is MGHDK and CDR2 SYGVNS. The CDR3 protein is CASQTLANEQYF. CDR3 in DNA: TGTGCCAGCCAGACCCTGGCGAACGAGCAGTACTTC.